This T cell receptor (beta chain) was captured by sequencing in a study of T cells in Graves' hyperthyroidism and ophthalmopathy. Turning to the study itself: At the time of initial diagnosis and before any treatment, peripheral blood was collected. Study results and caveats: Appearing also in blood were most of the thyroid clonotypes expanded above 0.001.

This clonotype was counted many times. As yet, its antigen is unknown. CDR3 length: 16 residues. Trimming at V came to 5 bases and at J to 0 bases, leaving 6 bases not matched to a gene. From RNA transcripts, TCR beta CDR3 regions were amplified. HTBI primers were employed in a first-round RT-PCR of the TCR CDR3. TCRdb analysed the multiplex PCR reads with MiXCR anew, one entry per CDR3 protein. The table includes approximately 510,000 distinct CDR3 sequences, about a fifth detected once. Patients having uncontrolled infection, another autoimmune disease, pregnancy or lactation were not included. An approximately 10 ml volume of fresh peripheral blood provided the PBMCs.

What was sequenced was blood. The TCR originated in a man aged 18 to 29 with Graves' hyperthyroidism. The chain is built from TRBV12-3 or TRBV12-4 and TRBJ1-2, with 10 bases fitting TRBD1. The CDR3 sequence: CASSPGTGDANYGYTF. The DNA of the CDR3 is TGTGCCAGCAGTCCCGGGACAGGGGACGCTAACTATGGCTACACCTTC.